These T cell receptor beta chains were read from a single sample in a study of blood T cell repertoires in COVID-19. Profiled with immunoSEQ multiplex PCR; TCRdb holds only in-frame clones, not every one. Of around 100,000 clones in the sample, about 88% were seen once. The source material was peripheral blood. The origin of the receptors is a human donor in a cohort sampled during active COVID-19. The CDR3 runs from the conserved cysteine through the conserved F or W. D genes are given only for firm matches.

V	J	D	CDR3
TRBV11-2	TRBJ1-3	.	CASSLGADYSGNTIYF
TRBV18	TRBJ1-4	.	CASSPAAGSEKLFF
TRBV5-1	TRBJ2-7	TRBD1	CASSSFGGQVYEQYF
TRBV5-6	TRBJ1-2	TRBD1	CASSPGTGLFYGYTF
TRBV5-4	TRBJ1-1	.	CASSLGGEGWNTEAFF
TRBV3-1/TRBV3-2	TRBJ2-2	.	CASSQVPGSGELFF
TRBV27	TRBJ2-7	TRBD1	CASRPDRAWGEQYF
TRBV27	TRBJ1-1	TRBD1	CASSHTGGLSEAFF
TRBV7-8	TRBJ1-4	TRBD1	CASSLGQGRNEKLFF
TRBV2	TRBJ2-2	TRBD1	CASSPTGGIDTGELFF
TRBV5-1	TRBJ1-1	.	CASSLEAGGYTEAFF
TRBV30	TRBJ1-4	.	CAWSGGPEKLFF
TRBV3-1/TRBV3-2	TRBJ2-7	TRBD2	CASSRAGGGYEQYF
TRBV30	TRBJ2-7	.	CAWTQDSYYEQYF
TRBV3-1/TRBV3-2	TRBJ2-7	.	CASSQAQGSYEQYF
TRBV7-9	TRBJ2-1	TRBD1	CASSLRQGGNEQFF
TRBV12-3/TRBV12-4	TRBJ2-7	.	CASSFGRSYEQYF
TRBV2	TRBJ2-3	TRBD2	CASRLAGGGTDTQYF
TRBV5-1	TRBJ2-2	TRBD1	CASSGTGGKSGELFF
TRBV11-2	TRBJ1-1	.	CASSLVTEGTEAFF
TRBV5-1	TRBJ2-3	TRBD1	CASSWDDRGSTDTQYF
TRBV28	TRBJ1-2	TRBD1	CASSSGALKQGYGYTF
TRBV30	TRBJ1-1	.	CAWSVLHTEAFF
TRBV7-2	TRBJ1-1	TRBD1	CASSLTGGVNTEAFF
TRBV30	TRBJ1-4	TRBD1	CASRGTNEKLFF
TRBV2	TRBJ1-3	TRBD1	CASSGGQGGIWGNTIYF
TRBV10-3	TRBJ1-6	TRBD1	CAISERVGQGANSPLHF
TRBV2	TRBJ2-7	.	CASVPGLDYEQYF
TRBV5-1	TRBJ2-1	TRBD2	CASSSLAGPFNEQFF
TRBV9	TRBJ1-4	TRBD1	CASSAGQGASLNEKLFF
TRBV5-6	TRBJ1-1	.	CASSFSGPLTEAFF
TRBV11-2	TRBJ2-7	TRBD1	CASSSPGTGDYEQYF
TRBV7-3	TRBJ2-2	.	CASSLVDTGELFF
TRBV28	TRBJ1-5	.	CASSLSGMGQPQHF
TRBV18	TRBJ2-3	.	CASSPLGGATDTQYF
TRBV9	TRBJ2-7	TRBD1	CASSVGGTAYEQYF
TRBV29-1	TRBJ1-4	.	CSVAPSGTPNEKLFF
TRBV9	TRBJ2-2	TRBD2	CASSPRTSVEGGELFF
TRBV3-1/TRBV3-2	TRBJ1-1	.	CASSRGQQYTEAFF
TRBV24-1	TRBJ2-5	TRBD2	CATSDLGGNQETQYF
TRBV4-1	TRBJ1-1	.	CASSQEGGRATEAFF
TRBV10-3	TRBJ1-1	.	CAISRPGGRTEAFF
TRBV28	TRBJ2-1	TRBD2	CASSSKRLAGVWNEQFF
TRBV28	TRBJ2-7	TRBD2	CASFTGTTSYEQYF
TRBV27	TRBJ1-5	TRBD1	CASSTTGYSNQPQHF
TRBV4-1	TRBJ1-5	.	CASSQEWPGDSNQPQHF
TRBV9	TRBJ1-4	TRBD1	CASSVAPGQGYEKLFF
TRBV24-1	TRBJ2-3	TRBD2	CATSGTSGSPDTQYF
TRBV7-9	TRBJ1-1	TRBD1	CASSLEGTGLLGATEAFF
TRBV7-2	TRBJ1-5	.	CASSLVGAGHQPQHF
TRBV23-1	TRBJ2-7	TRBD1	CASSYRVAEGAQGEQYF
TRBV5-1	TRBJ2-1	.	CASSTTLGGEQFF
TRBV6-5	TRBJ1-1	.	CASRPAHSRTEAFF